These 5 T cell receptor beta chains originate from one sample sequenced in a study of blood T cell repertoires in COVID-19. The method was immunoSEQ multiplex PCR; TCRdb's version includes in-frame clones alone and lacks a portion of them. Here the sample spans approximately 120,000 clones, roughly 92% being singletons. Sequencing input: peripheral blood. Every receptor here comes from a man aged 45-60 years with COVID-19, enrolled during active disease.

The chain joins TRBV7-9 to TRBJ2-2, with D perhaps TRBD2 (6 bases). The germline V and J ends were trimmed by 7 bases and 3 bases, with 18 bases remaining between them. Germline V lookup: CDR1 SEHNR, CDR2 FQNEAQ (reference sequence). The CDR3 extends over 16 amino acids. The CDR3 bases are TGTGCCAGCACCCACTCGCGGAGGGCGGACACCGGGGAGCTGTTTTTT. Protein sequence: CASTHSRRADTGELFF. The full variable domain, completed using reference TRBV7-9 and TRBJ2-2, is DTGVSQNPRHKITKRGQNVTFRCDPISEHNRLYWYRQTLGQGPEFLTYFQNEAQLEKSRLLSDRFSAERPKGSFSTLEIQRTEQGDSAMYLCASTHSRRADTGELFFGEGSRLTVL.

This clone was detected only once. The gene calls are TRBV28 and TRBJ2-2; 8 nucleotides line up with TRBD2. V gave up 2 bases and J gave up 4 bases; unmatched junction bases: 3. The CDR3 has 15 amino acids. Germline assignment: CDR1 MDHEN and CDR2 SYDVKM. CDR3 amino acids: CASSLPSGSTGELFF. CDR3 coding DNA: TGTGCCAGCAGTTTACCGAGCGGGAGCACCGGGGAGCTGTTTTTT.

The genes are TRBV5-4 and TRBJ2-7; 10 bases match TRBD2. Germline CDR1 reads SGHNT; CDR2 reads YYREEE (reference sequence). CDR3 size: 14 residues. Trimming at V came to 5 bases and at J to 4 bases, leaving 6 bases not matched to a gene. CDR3 DNA: TGTGCCAGCAGTGACCCTAGCGGGAGTTACGAGCAGTACTTC. It translates to CASSDPSGSYEQYF.

The V call is TRBV30, the J call TRBJ2-2; TRBD1 might be the D (5 bases). The CDR3 contains 13 residues. The V gene lost 4 bases and the J gene lost 4 bases, with 10 bases spanning the gap. CDR1 and CDR2 from the germline V gene are GTSNPN and SVGIG (reference sequence). Here the CDR3 DNA reads TGTGCCTGGATAGGGGCGCCCACCGGGGAGCTGTTTTTT. It codes for CAWIGAPTGELFF.

The rearrangement uses TRBV3-1 (or the pseudogene TRBV3-2) and TRBJ2-3, with TRBD2 matching 13 bases. Germline CDR1 is LGHDT and CDR2 is YNNKEL (reference sequence). The CDR3 extends over 17 amino acids. V was clipped by 0 bases and J by 5 bases; unmatched bases: 5. CDR3 loop: CASSQDSGLAGVDTQYF. In DNA, the CDR3 is TGTGCCAGCAGCCAAGATAGCGGACTAGCGGGAGTAGATACGCAGTATTTT.